This T cell receptor beta chain was identified during a study of blood T cell repertoires in COVID-19. CDR1 SGHRS and CDR2 YFSETQ come from the germline V gene. This CDR3 region has 19 residues. The germline V and J ends were trimmed by 3 bases and 2 bases, with 23 bases remaining between them. Generated by immunoSEQ multiplex PCR, the TCRdb table keeps only in-frame clones and is missing some. In the table there are 150,000 to 250,000 clones, roughly 94% of which are singletons. This receptor was obtained from a man aged 25-45 years with COVID-19, enrolled during active disease. The rearrangement links TRBV5-1 to TRBJ2-2, with D tentatively TRBD1 (6 bases). Sequenced material: peripheral blood. This CDR3 is CASSSSPAATGFNTGELFF. The CDR3 bases are TGCGCCAGCAGCTCCTCCCCAGCTGCTACAGGGTTTAACACCGGGGAGCTGTTTTTT.